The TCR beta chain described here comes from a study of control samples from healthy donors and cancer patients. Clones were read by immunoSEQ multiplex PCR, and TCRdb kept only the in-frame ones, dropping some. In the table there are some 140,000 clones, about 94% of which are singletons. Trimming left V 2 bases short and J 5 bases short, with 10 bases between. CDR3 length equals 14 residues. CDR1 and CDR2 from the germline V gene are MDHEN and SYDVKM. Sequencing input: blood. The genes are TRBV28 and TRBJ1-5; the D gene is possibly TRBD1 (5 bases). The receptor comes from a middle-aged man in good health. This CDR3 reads CASSLRGGDQPQHF. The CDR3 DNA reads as TGTGCCAGCAGTTTAAGGGGCGGGGATCAGCCCCAGCATTTT.